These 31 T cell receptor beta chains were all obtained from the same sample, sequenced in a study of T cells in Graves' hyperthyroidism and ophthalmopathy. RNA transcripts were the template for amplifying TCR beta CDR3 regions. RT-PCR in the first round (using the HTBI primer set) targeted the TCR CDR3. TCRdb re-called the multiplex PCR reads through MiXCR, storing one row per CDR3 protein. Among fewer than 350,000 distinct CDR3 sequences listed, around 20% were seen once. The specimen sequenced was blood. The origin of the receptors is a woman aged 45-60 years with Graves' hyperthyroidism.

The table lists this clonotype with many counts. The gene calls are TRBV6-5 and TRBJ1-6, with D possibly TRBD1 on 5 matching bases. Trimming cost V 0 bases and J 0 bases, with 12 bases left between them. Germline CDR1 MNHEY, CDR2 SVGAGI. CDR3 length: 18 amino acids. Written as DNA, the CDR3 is TGTGCCAGCAGTTACTCGATCGGGGGTGGCTCCTATAATTCACCCCTCCACTTT. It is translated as CASSYSIGGGSYNSPLHF.

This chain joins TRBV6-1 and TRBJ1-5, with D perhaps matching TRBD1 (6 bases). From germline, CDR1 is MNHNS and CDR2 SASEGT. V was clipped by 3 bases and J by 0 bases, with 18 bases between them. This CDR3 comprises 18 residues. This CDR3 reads CASSERRTGSISNQPQHF. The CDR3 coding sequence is TGTGCCAGCAGTGAGAGGCGTACAGGGTCCATTAGCAATCAGCCCCAGCATTTT.

The DNA of the CDR3 is TGTGCCAGCAGTTACTTTGGGCCAACGAACACCGGGGAGCTGTTTTTT. This sequence encodes CASSYFGPTNTGELFF. The rearrangement uses TRBV6-1 and TRBJ2-2; D is undetermined. CDR1 is MNHNS and CDR2 is SASEGT in the germline V gene. The CDR3 is 16 amino acids. V lost 5 bases to trimming and J lost 0 bases, with 13 bases between them.

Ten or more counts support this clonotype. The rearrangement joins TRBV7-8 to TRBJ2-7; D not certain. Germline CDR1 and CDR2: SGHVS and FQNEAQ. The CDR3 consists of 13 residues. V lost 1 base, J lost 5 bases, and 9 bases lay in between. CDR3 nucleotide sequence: TGTGCCAGCAGCTTAGTAGGTTCCGACGAGCAGTACTTC. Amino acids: CASSLVGSDEQYF.

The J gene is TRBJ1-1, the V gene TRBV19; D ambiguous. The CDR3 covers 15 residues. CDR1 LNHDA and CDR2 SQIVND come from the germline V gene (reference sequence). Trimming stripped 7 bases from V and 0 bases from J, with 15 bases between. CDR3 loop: CASNGILGMNTEAFF. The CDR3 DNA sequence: TGTGCCAGTAACGGAATACTGGGGATGAACACTGAAGCTTTCTTT.

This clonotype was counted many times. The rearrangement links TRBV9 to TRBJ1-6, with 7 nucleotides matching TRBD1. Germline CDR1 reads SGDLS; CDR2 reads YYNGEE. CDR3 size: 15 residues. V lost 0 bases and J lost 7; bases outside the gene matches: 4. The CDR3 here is CASSVDGTENSPLHF. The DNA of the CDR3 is TGTGCCAGCAGCGTAGATGGGACAGAGAATTCACCCCTCCACTTT. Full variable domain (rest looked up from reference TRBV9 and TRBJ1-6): DSGVTQTPKHLITATGQRVTLRCSPRSGDLSVYWYQQSLDQGLQFLIQYYNGEERAKGNILERFSAQQFPDLHSELNLSSLELGDSALYFCASSVDGTENSPLHFGNGTRLTVT.

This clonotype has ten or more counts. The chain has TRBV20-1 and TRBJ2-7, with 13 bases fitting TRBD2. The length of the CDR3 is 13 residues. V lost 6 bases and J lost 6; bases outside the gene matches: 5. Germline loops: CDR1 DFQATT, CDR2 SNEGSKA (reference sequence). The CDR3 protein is CSAGLAGVSEQYF. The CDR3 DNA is TGCAGTGCCGGACTAGCGGGAGTCTCCGAGCAGTACTTC.

CDR3 DNA sequence: TGTGCCAGCACCGGGACTAGCGGGAGCCCGAGCTCCTACGAGCAGTACTTC. This gives the protein CASTGTSGSPSSYEQYF. This rearrangement joins TRBV28 to TRBJ2-7, with TRBD2 identical over 14 bases. CDR1 and CDR2 (germline): MDHEN, SYDVKM. The CDR3 runs 17 residues. With 7 bases clipped from V and 0 bases from J, the junction kept 8 bases outside the gene matches. The variable domain in full, completed from reference TRBV28 and TRBJ2-7, reads DVKVTQSSRYLVKRTGEKVFLECVQDMDHENMFWYRQDPGLGLRLIYFSYDVKMKEKGDIPEGYSVSREKKERFSLILESASTNQTSMYLCASTGTSGSPSSYEQYFGPGTRLTVT.

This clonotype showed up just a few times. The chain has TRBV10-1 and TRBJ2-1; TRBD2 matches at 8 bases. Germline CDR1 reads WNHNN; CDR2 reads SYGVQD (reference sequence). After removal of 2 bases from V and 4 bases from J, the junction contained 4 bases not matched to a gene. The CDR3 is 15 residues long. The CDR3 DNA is TGCGCCAGCAGTGAGGGGACTAGTAGTTACAATGAGCAGTTCTTC. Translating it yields CASSEGTSSYNEQFF.

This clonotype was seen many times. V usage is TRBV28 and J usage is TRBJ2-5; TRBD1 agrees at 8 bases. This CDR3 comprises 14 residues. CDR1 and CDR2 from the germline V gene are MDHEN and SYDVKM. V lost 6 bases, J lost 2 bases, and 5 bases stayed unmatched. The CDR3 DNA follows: TGTGCCAGCAGCTCAAGGGACAGGCAAGAGACCCAGTACTTC. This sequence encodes CASSSRDRQETQYF.

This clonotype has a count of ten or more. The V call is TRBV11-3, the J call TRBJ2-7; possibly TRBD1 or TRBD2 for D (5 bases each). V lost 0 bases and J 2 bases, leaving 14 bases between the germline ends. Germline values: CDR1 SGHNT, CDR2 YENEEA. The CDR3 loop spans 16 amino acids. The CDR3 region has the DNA TGTGCCAGCAGCTTAGAATCGGGGACGGTCGCCTACGAGCAGTACTTC. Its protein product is CASSLESGTVAYEQYF.

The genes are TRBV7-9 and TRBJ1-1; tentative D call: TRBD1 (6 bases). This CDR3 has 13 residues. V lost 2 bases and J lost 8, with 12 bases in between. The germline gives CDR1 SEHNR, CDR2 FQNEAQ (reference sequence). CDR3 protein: CASSLMGADEAFF. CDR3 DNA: TGTGCCAGCAGCTTAATGGGGGCGGACGAAGCTTTCTTT.

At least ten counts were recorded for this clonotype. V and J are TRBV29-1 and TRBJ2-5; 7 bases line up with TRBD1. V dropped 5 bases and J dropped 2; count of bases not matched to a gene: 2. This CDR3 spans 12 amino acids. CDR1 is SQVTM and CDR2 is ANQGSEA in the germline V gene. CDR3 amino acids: CSVTGVQETQYF. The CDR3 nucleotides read TGCAGCGTTACAGGGGTACAAGAGACCCAGTACTTC. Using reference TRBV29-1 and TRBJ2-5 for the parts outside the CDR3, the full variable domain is SAVISQKPSRDICQRGTSLTIQCQVDSQVTMMFWYRQQPGQSLTLIATANQGSEATYESGFVIDKFPISRPNLTFSTLTVSNMSPEDSSIYLCSVTGVQETQYFGPGTRLLVL.

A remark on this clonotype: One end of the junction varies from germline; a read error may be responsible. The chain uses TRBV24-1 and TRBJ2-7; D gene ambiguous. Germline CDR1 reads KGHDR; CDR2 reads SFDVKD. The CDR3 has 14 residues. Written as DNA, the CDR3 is TGTGCCACCAGCAGCCTTGGGCCTTCCTACGAGCAGCACTTC. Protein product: CATSSLGPSYEQHF.

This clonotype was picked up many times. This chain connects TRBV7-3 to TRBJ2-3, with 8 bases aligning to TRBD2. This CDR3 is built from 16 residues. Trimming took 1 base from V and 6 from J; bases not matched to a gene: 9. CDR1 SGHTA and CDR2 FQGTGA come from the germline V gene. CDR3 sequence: CASSLSWSGGPDTQYF. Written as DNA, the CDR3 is TGTGCCAGCAGCTTAAGTTGGTCGGGAGGGCCCGATACGCAGTATTTT.

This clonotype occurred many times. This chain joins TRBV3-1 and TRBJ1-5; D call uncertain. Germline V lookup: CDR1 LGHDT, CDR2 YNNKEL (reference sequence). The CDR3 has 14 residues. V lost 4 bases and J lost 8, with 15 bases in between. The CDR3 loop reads CASSPSSSGKPQHF. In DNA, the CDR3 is TGTGCCAGCAGCCCTAGCTCGTCGGGGAAGCCCCAGCATTTT.

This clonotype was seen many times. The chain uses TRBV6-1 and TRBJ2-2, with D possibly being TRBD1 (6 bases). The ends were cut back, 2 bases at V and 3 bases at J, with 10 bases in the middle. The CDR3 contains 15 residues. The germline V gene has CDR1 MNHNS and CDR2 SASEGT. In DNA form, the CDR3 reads TGTGCCAGCAGTGAATGGGCAGGGGACACCGGGGAGCTGTTTTTT. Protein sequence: CASSEWAGDTGELFF.

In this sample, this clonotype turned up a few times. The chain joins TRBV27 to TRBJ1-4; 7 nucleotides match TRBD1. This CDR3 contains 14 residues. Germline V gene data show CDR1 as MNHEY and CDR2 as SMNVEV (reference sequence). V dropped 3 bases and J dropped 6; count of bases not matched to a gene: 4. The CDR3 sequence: CASSLRTGYEKLFF. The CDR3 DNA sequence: TGTGCCAGCAGTTTGAGGACAGGCTATGAAAAACTGTTTTTT.

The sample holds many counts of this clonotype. The CDR3 here is CSAHIPYEQYF. CDR3 bases: TGCAGCGCCCATATCCCCTACGAGCAGTACTTC. The genes are TRBV29-1 and TRBJ2-7, with D unresolved. The CDR3 is made up of 11 amino acids. The germline gives CDR1 SQVTM, CDR2 ANQGSEA. Trimming removed 7 bases at V and 2 bases at J, with 9 bases between.

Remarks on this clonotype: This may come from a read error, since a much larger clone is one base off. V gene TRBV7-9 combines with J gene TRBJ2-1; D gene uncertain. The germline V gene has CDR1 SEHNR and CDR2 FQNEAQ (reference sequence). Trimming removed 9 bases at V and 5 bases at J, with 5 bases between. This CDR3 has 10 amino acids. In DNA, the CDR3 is TGTGCCAGAAGTGACAATGAGCAGTTCTTC. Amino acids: CARSDNEQFF.

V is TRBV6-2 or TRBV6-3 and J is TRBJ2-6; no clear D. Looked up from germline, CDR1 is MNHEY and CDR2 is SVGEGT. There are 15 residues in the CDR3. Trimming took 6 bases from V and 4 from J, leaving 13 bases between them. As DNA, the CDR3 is TGTGCCAGCAGGATTTCGGGCGCCGGGGCCAACGTCCTGACTTTC. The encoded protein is CASRISGAGANVLTF.

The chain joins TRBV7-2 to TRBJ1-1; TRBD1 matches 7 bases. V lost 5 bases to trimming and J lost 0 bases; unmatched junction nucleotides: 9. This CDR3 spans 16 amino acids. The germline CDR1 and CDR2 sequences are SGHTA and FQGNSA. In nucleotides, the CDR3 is TGTGCCAGCAGCCCACGCTTAGGGGGCCTGAACACTGAAGCTTTCTTT. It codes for CASSPRLGGLNTEAFF. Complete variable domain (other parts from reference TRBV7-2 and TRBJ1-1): GAGVSQSPSNKVTEKGKDVELRCDPISGHTALYWYRQSLGQGLEFLIYFQGNSAPDKSGLPSDRFSAERTGGSVSTLTIQRTQQEDSAVYLCASSPRLGGLNTEAFFGQGTRLTVV.

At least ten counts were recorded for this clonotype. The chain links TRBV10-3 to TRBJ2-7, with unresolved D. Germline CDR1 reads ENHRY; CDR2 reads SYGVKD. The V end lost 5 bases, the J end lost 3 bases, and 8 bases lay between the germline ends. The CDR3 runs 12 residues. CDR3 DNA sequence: TGTGCCATCAGTCCAGCCTTCTACGAGCAGTACTTC. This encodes CAISPAFYEQYF.

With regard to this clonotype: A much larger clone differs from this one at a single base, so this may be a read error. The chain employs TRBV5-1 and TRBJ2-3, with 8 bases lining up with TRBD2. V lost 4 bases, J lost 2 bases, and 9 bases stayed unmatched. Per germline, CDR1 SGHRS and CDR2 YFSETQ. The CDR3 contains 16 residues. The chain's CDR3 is CASSPVVGGDTDTQYF. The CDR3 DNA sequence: TGCGCCAGCAGCCCTGTGGTCGGGGGGGACACAGATACGCAGTATTTT.

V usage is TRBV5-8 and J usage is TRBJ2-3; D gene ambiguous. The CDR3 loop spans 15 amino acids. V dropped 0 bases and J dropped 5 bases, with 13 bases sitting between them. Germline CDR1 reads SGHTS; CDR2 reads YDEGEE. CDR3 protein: CASSLGSRRGDTQYF. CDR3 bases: TGTGCCAGCAGCTTGGGATCTCGCCGTGGAGATACGCAGTATTTT.

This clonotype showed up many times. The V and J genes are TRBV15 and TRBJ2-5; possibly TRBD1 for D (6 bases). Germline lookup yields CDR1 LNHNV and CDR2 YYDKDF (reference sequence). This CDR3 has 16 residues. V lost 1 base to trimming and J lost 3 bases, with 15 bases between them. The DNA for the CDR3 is TGTGCCACCAGCAGAGCCCAAACAGGGACGGAAGAGACCCAGTACTTC. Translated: CATSRAQTGTEETQYF.

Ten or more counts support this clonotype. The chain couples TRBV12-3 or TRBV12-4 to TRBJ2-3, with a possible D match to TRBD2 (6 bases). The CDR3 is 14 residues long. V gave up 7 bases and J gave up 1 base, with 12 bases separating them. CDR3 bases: TGTGCCAGCAACCTAGCGAAGCGCACAGATACGCAGTATTTT. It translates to CASNLAKRTDTQYF.

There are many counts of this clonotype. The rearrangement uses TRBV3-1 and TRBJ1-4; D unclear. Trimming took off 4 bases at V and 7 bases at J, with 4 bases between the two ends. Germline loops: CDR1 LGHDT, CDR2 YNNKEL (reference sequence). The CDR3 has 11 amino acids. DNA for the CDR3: TGTGCCAGCAGCCCTGGTGAAAAACTGTTTTTT. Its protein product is CASSPGEKLFF.

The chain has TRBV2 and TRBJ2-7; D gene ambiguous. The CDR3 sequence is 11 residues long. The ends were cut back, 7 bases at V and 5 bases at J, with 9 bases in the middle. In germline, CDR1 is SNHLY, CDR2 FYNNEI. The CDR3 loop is CASTDRDEQYF. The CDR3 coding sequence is TGTGCCAGCACCGATAGGGACGAGCAGTACTTC. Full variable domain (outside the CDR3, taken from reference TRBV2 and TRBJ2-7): EPEVTQTPSHQVTQMGQEVILRCVPISNHLYFYWYRQILGQKVEFLVSFYNNEISEKSEIFDDQFSVERPDGSNFTLKIRSTKLEDSAMYFCASTDRDEQYFGPGTRLTVT.

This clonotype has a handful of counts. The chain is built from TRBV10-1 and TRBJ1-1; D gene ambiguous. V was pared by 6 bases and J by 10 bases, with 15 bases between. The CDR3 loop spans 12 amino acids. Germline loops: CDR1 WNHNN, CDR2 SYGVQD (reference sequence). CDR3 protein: CASRKEGPRAFF. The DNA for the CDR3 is TGCGCCAGCAGAAAAGAGGGTCCTAGAGCTTTCTTT.

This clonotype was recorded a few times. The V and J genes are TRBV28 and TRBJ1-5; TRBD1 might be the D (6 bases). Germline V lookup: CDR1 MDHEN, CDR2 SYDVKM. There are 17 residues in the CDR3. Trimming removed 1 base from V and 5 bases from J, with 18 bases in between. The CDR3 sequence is CASSLSSWGGGDQPQHF. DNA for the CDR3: TGTGCCAGCAGTTTATCCTCTTGGGGGGGGGGCGATCAGCCCCAGCATTTT.